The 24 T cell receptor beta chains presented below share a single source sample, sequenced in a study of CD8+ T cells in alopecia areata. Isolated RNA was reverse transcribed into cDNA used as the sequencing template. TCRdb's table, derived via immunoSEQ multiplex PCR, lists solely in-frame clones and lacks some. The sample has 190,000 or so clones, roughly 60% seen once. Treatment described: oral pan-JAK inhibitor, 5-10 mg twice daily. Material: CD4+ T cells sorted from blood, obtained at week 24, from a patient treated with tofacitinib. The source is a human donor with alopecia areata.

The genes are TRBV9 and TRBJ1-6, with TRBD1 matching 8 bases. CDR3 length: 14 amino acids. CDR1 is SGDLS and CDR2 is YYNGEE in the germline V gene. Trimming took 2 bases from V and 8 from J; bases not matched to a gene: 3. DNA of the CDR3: TGTGCCAGCAGCGTCACAGGGGGGGATTCACCCCTCCACTTT. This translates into CASSVTGGDSPLHF.

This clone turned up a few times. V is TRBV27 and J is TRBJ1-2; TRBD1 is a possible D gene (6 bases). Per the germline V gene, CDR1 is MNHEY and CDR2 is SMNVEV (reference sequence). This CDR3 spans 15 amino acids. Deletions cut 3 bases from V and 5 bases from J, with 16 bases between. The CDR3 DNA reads TGTGCCAGCAGTTTCGGGGGGGCGGTCGGGTATGGCTACACCTTC. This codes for CASSFGGAVGYGYTF.

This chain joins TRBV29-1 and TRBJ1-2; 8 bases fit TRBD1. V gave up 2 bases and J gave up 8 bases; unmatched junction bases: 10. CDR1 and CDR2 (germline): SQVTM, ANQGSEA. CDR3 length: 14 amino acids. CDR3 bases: TGCAGCGTTGAACTAGAGCAGGGGGCTTACGGCTACACCTTC. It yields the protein CSVELEQGAYGYTF.

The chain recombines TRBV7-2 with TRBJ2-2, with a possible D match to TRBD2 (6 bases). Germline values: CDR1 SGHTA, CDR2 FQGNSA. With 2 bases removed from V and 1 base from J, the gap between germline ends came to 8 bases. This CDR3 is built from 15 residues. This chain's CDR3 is CASSLTGGNTGELFF. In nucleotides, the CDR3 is TGTGCCAGCAGCTTAACCGGGGGGAACACCGGGGAGCTGTTTTTT.

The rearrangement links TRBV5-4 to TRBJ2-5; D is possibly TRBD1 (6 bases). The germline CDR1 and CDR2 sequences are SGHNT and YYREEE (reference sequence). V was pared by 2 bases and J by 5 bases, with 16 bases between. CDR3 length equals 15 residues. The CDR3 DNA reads TGTGCCAGCAGCTTCGGCAGGGGAGTTTTCGAGACCCAGTACTTC. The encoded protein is CASSFGRGVFETQYF.

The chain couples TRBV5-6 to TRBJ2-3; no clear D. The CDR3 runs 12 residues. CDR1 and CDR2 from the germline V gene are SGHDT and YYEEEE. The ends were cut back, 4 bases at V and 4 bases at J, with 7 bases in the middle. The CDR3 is CASSDPSDTQYF. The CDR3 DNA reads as TGTGCCAGCAGCGACCCCTCAGATACGCAGTATTTT. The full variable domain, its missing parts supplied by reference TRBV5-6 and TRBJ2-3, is DAGVTQSPTHLIKTRGQQVTLRCSPKSGHDTVSWYQQALGQGPQFIFQYYEEEERQRGNFPDRFSGHQFPNYSSELNVNALLLGDSALYLCASSDPSDTQYFGPGTRLTVL.

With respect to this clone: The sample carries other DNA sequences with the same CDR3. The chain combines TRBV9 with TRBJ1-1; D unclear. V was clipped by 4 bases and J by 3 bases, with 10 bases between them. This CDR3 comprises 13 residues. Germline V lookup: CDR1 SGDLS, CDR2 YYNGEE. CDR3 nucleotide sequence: TGTGCCAGCAGCCCTGGGGATGACACTGAAGCTTTCTTT. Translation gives CASSPGDDTEAFF.

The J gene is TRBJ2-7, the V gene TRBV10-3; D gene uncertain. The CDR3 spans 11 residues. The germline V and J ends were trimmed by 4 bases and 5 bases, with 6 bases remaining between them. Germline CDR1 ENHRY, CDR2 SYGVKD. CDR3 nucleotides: TGTGCCATCAGTGCGGCGGACGAGCAGTACTTC. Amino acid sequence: CAISAADEQYF.

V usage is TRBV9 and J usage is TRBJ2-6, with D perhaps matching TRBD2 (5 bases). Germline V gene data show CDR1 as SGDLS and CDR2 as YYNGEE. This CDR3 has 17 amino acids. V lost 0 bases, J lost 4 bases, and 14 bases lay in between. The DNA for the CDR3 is TGTGCCAGCAGCGTAGTCCCCGGAGGAACAGGGGCCAACGTCCTGACTTTC. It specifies CASSVVPGGTGANVLTF.

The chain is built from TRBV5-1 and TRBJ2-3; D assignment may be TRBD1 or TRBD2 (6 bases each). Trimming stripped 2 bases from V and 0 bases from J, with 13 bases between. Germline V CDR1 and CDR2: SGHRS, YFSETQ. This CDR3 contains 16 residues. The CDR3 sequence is CASSLSQGTSTDTQYF. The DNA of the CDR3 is TGCGCCAGCAGCTTATCGCAGGGGACTAGCACAGATACGCAGTATTTT. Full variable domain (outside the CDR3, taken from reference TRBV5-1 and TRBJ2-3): KAGVTQTPRYLIKTRGQQVTLSCSPISGHRSVSWYQQTPGQGLQFLFEYFSETQRNKGNFPGRFSGRQFSNSRSEMNVSTLELGDSALYLCASSLSQGTSTDTQYFGPGTRLTVL.

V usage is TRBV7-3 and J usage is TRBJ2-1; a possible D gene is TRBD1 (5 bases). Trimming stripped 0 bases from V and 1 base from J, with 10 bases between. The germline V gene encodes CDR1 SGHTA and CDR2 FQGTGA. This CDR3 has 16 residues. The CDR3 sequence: CASSLTVGASYNEQFF. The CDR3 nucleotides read TGTGCCAGCAGCTTAACCGTAGGGGCATCCTACAATGAGCAGTTCTTC.

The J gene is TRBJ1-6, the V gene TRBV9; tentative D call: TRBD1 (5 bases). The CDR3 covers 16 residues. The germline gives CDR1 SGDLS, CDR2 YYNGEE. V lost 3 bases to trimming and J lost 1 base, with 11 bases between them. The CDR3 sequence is CASSAGISSYNSPLHF. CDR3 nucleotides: TGTGCCAGCAGCGCAGGGATCAGTTCCTATAATTCACCCCTCCACTTT.

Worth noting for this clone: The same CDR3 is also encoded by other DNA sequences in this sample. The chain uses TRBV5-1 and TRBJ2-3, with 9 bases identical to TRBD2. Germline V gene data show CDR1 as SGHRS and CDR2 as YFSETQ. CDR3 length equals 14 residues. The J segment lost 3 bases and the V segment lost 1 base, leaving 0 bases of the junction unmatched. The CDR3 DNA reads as TGCGCCAGCAGCTTGAGCGGGGGGACAGATACGCAGTATTTT. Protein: CASSLSGGTDTQYF.

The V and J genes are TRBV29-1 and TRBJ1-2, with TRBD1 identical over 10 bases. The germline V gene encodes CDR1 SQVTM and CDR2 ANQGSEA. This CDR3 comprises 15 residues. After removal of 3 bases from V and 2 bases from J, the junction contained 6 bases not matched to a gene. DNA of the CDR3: TGCAGCGTTGATTCGAGGGACAGGGGCAACTATGGCTACACCTTC. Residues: CSVDSRDRGNYGYTF.

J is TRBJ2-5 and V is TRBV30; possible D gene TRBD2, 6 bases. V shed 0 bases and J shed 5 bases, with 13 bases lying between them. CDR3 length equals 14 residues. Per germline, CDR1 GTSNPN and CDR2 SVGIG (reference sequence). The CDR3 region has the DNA TGTGCCTGGAGTGTAGCGGGTCCGCTTGAGACCCAGTACTTC. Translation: CAWSVAGPLETQYF.

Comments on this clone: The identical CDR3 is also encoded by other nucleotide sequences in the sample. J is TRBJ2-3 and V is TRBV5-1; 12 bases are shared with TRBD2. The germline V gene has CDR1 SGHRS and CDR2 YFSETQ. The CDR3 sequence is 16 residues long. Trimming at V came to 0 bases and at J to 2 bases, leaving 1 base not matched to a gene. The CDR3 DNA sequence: TGCGCCAGCAGCTTGGGACTAGCGGGGGACACAGATACGCAGTATTTT. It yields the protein CASSLGLAGDTDTQYF.

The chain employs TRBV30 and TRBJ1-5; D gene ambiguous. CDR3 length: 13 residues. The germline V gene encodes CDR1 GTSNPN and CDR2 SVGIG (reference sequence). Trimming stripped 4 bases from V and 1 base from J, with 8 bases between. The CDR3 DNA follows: TGTGCCTGGAATGACAACAGCAATCAGCCCCAGCATTTT. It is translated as CAWNDNSNQPQHF.

CDR3 residues: CASSLRPPVGGVNYGYTF. The CDR3 nucleotides are TGTGCCAGCAGTTTGAGGCCACCTGTGGGGGGCGTTAACTATGGCTACACCTTC. This rearrangement joins TRBV27 to TRBJ1-2, with D possibly TRBD1 on 6 matching bases. Trimming removed 3 bases at V and 1 base at J, with 21 bases between. The CDR3 is 18 amino acids. The V gene's germline CDR1 is MNHEY and CDR2 SMNVEV (reference sequence).

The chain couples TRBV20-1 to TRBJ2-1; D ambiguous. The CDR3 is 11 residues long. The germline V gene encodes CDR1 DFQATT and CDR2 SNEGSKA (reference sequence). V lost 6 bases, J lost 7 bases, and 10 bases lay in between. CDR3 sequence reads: CSADFLNEQFF. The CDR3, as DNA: TGCAGTGCAGATTTCCTTAATGAGCAGTTCTTC.

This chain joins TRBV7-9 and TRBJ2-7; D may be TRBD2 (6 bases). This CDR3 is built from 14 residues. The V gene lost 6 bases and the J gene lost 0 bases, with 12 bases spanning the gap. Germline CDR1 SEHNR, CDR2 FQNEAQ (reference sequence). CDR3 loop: CASSRDSNSYEQYF. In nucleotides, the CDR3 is TGTGCCAGCAGTCGGGACTCAAACTCCTACGAGCAGTACTTC.

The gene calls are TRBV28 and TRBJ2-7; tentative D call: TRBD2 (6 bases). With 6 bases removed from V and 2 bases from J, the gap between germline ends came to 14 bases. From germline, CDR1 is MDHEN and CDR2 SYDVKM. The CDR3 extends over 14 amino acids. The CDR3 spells CASRPGGEAYEQYF. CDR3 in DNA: TGTGCCAGCAGGCCCGGAGGGGAGGCCTACGAGCAGTACTTC.

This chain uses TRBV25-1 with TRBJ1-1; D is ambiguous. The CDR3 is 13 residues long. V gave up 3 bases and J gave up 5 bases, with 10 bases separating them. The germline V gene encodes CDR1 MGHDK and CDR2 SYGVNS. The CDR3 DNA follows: TGTGCCAGCAGTGATGCAGTACTTACTGAAGCTTTCTTT. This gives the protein CASSDAVLTEAFF.

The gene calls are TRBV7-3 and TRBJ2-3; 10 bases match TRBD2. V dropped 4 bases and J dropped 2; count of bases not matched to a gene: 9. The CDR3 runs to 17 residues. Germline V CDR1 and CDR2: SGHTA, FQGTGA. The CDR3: CASSSSSGRAVTDTQYF. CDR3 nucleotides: TGTGCCAGCAGCTCCTCCAGCGGGAGGGCCGTCACAGATACGCAGTATTTT.

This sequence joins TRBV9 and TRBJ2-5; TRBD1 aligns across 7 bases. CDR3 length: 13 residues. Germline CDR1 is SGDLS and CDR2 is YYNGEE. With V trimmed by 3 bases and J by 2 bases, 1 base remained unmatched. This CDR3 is CASSGQGQETQYF. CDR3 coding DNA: TGTGCCAGCAGCGGACAGGGACAAGAGACCCAGTACTTC.